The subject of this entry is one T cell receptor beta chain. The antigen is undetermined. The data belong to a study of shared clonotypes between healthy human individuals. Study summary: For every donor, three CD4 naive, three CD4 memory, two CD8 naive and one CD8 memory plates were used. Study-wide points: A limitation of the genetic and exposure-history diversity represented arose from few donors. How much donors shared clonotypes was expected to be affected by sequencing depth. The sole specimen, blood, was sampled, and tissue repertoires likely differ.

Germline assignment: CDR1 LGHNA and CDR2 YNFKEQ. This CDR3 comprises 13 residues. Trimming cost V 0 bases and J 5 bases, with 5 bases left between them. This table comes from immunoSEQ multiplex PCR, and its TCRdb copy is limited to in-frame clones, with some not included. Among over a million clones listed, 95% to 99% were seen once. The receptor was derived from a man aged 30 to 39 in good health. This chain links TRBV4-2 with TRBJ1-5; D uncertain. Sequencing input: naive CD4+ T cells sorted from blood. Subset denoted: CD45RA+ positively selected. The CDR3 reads CASSQEGYQPQHF. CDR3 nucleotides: TGTGCCAGCAGCCAAGAGGGTTATCAGCCCCAGCATTTT.